A single TCR beta chain is shown here with its context. V gave up 3 bases and J gave up 1 base; unmatched junction bases: 5. CDR3 size: 17 residues. Germline CDR1 and CDR2: SGHRS and YFSETQ. This specimen comes from a study of blood T cell repertoires in COVID-19. Background on the study: The United States, Italy and Spain provided the acute and convalescent COVID-19 samples. The analysed material was cDNA or gDNA that came from T cells, B-cell-depleted T cells, or PBMCs.

In the original processing: Estimated nucleated cell counts came from reference gene primer amplification. TCRdb keeps only in-frame clones here, not all; method: immunoSEQ multiplex PCR. From that table come the V and J calls and clone size; the DNA was used to work out D and trimming. Among roughly 120,000 clones listed, roughly nine tenths were seen once. The chain joins TRBV5-1 to TRBJ2-6; TRBD1 matches at 9 bases. Sequenced: peripheral blood. The clonotype comes from a human donor with active COVID-19. The donor label of this sample is uncertain. DNA of the CDR3: TGCGCCAGCAGCTGGGGGACAGGGCGATCTGGGGCCAACGTCCTGACTTTC. Its protein is CASSWGTGRSGANVLTF.